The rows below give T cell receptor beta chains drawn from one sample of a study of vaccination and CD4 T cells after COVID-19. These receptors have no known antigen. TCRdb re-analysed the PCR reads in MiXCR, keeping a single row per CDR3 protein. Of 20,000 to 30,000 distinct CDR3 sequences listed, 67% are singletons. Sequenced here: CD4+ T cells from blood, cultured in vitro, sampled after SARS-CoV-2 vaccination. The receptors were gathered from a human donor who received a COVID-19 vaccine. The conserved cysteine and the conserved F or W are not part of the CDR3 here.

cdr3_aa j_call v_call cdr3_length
ASSPQGTGRADTIY TRBJ1-3 TRBV5-1 14
AWAIATTNEKLF TRBJ1-4 TRBV30 12
ASSLEPELYGYT TRBJ1-2 TRBV7-2 12
AWKAGDYNEQF TRBJ2-1 TRBV30 11
ASKFAQQETQY TRBJ2-5 TRBV6-1 11
ASSYSRGARLIGELF TRBJ2-2 TRBV6-5 15
SASTLPGYT TRBJ1-2 TRBV20-1 9
ATREGSGGELF TRBJ2-2 TRBV24-1 11
ASSTGMGAF TRBJ1-1 TRBV19 9
ASIETGGPLGNEQF TRBJ2-1 TRBV2 14
ASSVQRGPYNEQF TRBJ2-1 TRBV6-1 13
ASSSHHRGVYSNQPQH TRBJ1-5 TRBV19 16
ASSRGGTDTQY TRBJ2-3 TRBV25-1 11
ASSVRQGTDTQY TRBJ2-3 TRBV6-1 12
ASRPTALSNYGYT TRBJ1-2 TRBV5-1 13
ASSLGGGTAGYGYT TRBJ1-2 TRBV6-1 14
ATSEPNRGQVSTDTQY TRBJ2-3 TRBV24-1 16
ATSGAGGNEQF TRBJ2-1 TRBV24-1 11
ASRPRRADRPLRGDTQY TRBJ2-3 TRBV25-1 17
ASSQDARDWSTDTQY TRBJ2-3 TRBV4-1 15
ASMTTHAMRTIY TRBJ1-3 TRBV6-1 12
ASSDIQEYSPLH TRBJ1-6 TRBV25-1 12
ASSLGLWTNTEAF TRBJ1-1 TRBV7-8 13
ASSLTGMRGYT TRBJ1-2 TRBV7-3 11
ASSVTSGGALDTQY TRBJ2-3 TRBV7-2 14
SARLSGGAGTDTQY TRBJ2-3 TRBV20-1 14
ASSLGTDYSYEQY TRBJ2-7 TRBV2 13
ASKLTGGNTEAF TRBJ1-1 TRBV27 12
ATSRDGTGNQPQH TRBJ1-5 TRBV15 13
SARMAGDEGGYT TRBJ1-2 TRBV20-1 12
ASRLVGGATDTQY TRBJ2-3 TRBV7-2 13
SARADGGGNTEAF TRBJ1-1 TRBV20-1 13